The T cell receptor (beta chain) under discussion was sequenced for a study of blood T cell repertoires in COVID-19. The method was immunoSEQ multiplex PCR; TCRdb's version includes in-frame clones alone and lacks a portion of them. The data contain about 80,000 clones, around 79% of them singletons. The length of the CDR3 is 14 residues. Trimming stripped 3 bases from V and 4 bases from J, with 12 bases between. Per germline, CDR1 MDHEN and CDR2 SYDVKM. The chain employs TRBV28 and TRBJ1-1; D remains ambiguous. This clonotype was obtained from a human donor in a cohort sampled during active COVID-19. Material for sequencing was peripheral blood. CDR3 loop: CASSLREWITEAFF. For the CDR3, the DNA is TGTGCCAGCAGTTTGAGGGAATGGATCACTGAAGCTTTCTTT.